This passage covers 29 T cell receptor beta chains from one sample sequenced in a study of blood T cell repertoires in COVID-19. TCRdb's copy holds only in-frame clones and misses some; the assay was immunoSEQ multiplex PCR. The sample has 180,000 or so clones; 70% to 90% are singletons. The sequenced sample consisted of peripheral blood. The receptors stem from a man aged 35 to 55 with active or convalescent COVID-19.

With regard to this clone: Because the CDR3 is missing its conserved closing phenylalanine or tryptophan, this is likely a read error. The limits of the CDR3 on the DNA are not certain, so only TCRdb's listed CDR3 is given. The chain uses TRBV28 and TRBJ1-1; the tabulated D call, TRBD1, remains unverified against the DNA. The CDR3 has 14 residues if both end residues are counted. Germline values: CDR1 MDHEN, CDR2 SYDVKM. The CDR3 reads CASSLVGGDQVLLS.

The chain employs TRBV30 and TRBJ2-5; TRBD2 matches 10 bases. CDR3 length equals 13 residues. Per the germline V gene, CDR1 is GTSNPN and CDR2 is SVGIG (reference sequence). Unmatched junction bases numbered 1, after V lost 4 bases and J lost 2 bases. The CDR3 loop is CAWKLAGQETQYF. DNA for the CDR3: TGTGCCTGGAAACTAGCGGGGCAAGAGACCCAGTACTTC. The full variable domain, completed using reference TRBV30 and TRBJ2-5, is SQTIHQWPATLVQPVGSPLSLECTVEGTSNPNLYWYRQAAGRGLQLLFYSVGIGQISSEVPQNLSASRPQDRQFILSSKKLLLSDSGFYLCAWKLAGQETQYFGPGTRLLVL.

The chain combines TRBV2 with TRBJ1-3, with D possibly matching TRBD1 (5 bases). This CDR3 has 15 amino acids. V lost 4 bases to trimming and J lost 2 bases, with 12 bases between them. Germline CDR1 SNHLY, CDR2 FYNNEI. The CDR3 coding sequence is TGTGCCAGCAGTGTTGACAGAACTGCTGGAAACACCATATATTTT. Protein product: CASSVDRTAGNTIYF.

The chain carries TRBV30 and TRBJ2-2; the D gene is possibly TRBD2 (5 bases). Germline V lookup: CDR1 GTSNPN, CDR2 SVGIG (reference sequence). The CDR3 length is 15 residues. Between the trimmed V and J ends, which lost 0 bases and 2 bases, there was a span of 10 bases. CDR3 amino acids: CAWSVRGPNTGELFF. The CDR3 nucleotides read TGTGCCTGGAGTGTACGAGGGCCAAACACCGGGGAGCTGTTTTTT.

The chain recombines TRBV5-1 with TRBJ1-2; 8 nucleotides match TRBD1. V lost 4 bases and J lost 2; bases outside the gene matches: 10. Looked up from germline, CDR1 is SGHRS and CDR2 is YFSETQ. The CDR3 sequence is 16 residues long. DNA for the CDR3: TGCGCCAGCAGCCCCGGAAACACAGGGGGAAACTATGGCTACACCTTC. The encoded protein is CASSPGNTGGNYGYTF.

The rearrangement uses TRBV7-9 and TRBJ1-6; weak D call: TRBD1 (5 bases). Trimming took off 5 bases at V and 0 bases at J, with 17 bases between the two ends. Germline V gives CDR1 SEHNR, CDR2 FQNEAQ (reference sequence). The CDR3 covers 18 residues. This CDR3 is CASSTGTSRSSYNSPLHF. Written as DNA, the CDR3 is TGTGCCAGCAGCACCGGGACTTCCAGGAGCTCCTATAATTCACCCCTCCACTTT.

CDR3 amino acids: CAGGTVSANTGELFF. The CDR3 nucleotides are TGTGCCGGGGGGACAGTTTCTGCGAACACCGGGGAGCTGTTTTTT. The chain recombines TRBV7-9 with TRBJ2-2; D is perhaps TRBD1 (7 bases). CDR1 and CDR2 (germline): SEHNR, FQNEAQ (reference sequence). This CDR3 is built from 15 residues. Trimming shortened V by 11 bases and J by 0 bases, and 16 bases separated the two germline ends.

The V and J genes are TRBV7-3 and TRBJ2-5, with a weak D call TRBD1 (5 bases). The CDR3 loop spans 13 amino acids. The V end lost 3 bases, the J end lost 1 base, and 6 bases lay between the germline ends. The germline V gene has CDR1 SGHTA and CDR2 FQGTGA. This CDR3 is CASSLGPQETQYF. CDR3 in DNA: TGTGCCAGCAGCTTGGGGCCCCAAGAGACCCAGTACTTC.

V usage is TRBV21-1 and J usage is TRBJ1-1. TRBV21-1 counts as a pseudogene. This CDR3 is built from 17 residues. The CDR3 nucleotides read TGTGCCAGCAGCAACGGGACGGAGGGAAACTTGAACACTGAAGCTTTCTTT. Protein: CASSNGTEGNLNTEAFF.

V is TRBV7-2 and J is TRBJ2-7; the match to TRBD2 covers 8 bases. CDR1 is SGHTA, CDR2 FQGNSA, per germline. This CDR3 is built from 17 residues. J lost 1 base, V lost 1 base, and 9 bases had no gene match. CDR3 residues: CASSLGRATSASYEQYF. As DNA, the CDR3 is TGTGCCAGCAGCTTAGGTCGCGCGACTAGCGCTTCCTACGAGCAGTACTTC.

The J gene is TRBJ2-7, the V gene TRBV5-1; 13 nucleotides line up with TRBD2. Germline CDR1 reads SGHRS; CDR2 reads YFSETQ. The V segment lost 4 bases and the J segment 4 bases; nucleotides outside the gene matches: 8. This CDR3 has 16 amino acids. CDR3 bases: TGCGCCAGCAGCAGCGGACTAGCGGGGGCTGGATACGAGCAGTACTTC. Translation: CASSSGLAGAGYEQYF.

CDR3: CASSFPDRSYGYTF. CDR3 in DNA: TGTGCCAGCAGCTTTCCGGACAGGTCATATGGCTACACCTTC. The chain couples TRBV7-2 to TRBJ1-2; 7 positions agree with TRBD1. Germline V CDR1 and CDR2: SGHTA, FQGNSA. V gave up 3 bases and J gave up 5 bases; unmatched junction bases: 6. The CDR3 sequence is 14 residues long.

CDR3 residues: CASSYRQDNSPLHF. CDR3 bases: TGTGCCAGCAGTTACCGACAGGATAATTCACCCCTCCACTTT. The chain combines TRBV6-5 with TRBJ1-6; a weak D match, TRBD1 (6 bases). V dropped 2 bases and J dropped 5 bases, with 7 bases sitting between them. Per germline, CDR1 MNHEY and CDR2 SVGAGI. The CDR3 contains 14 residues.

This chain uses TRBV23-1 with TRBJ2-3, with TRBD1 as a possible D gene (5 bases). TRBV23-1 counts as an open reading frame of uncertain function. V lost 0 bases, J lost 1 base, and 14 bases lay in between. CDR3 length: 17 residues. CDR3 loop: CASSQSQGPNGTDTQYF. The DNA of the CDR3 is TGCGCCAGCAGTCAATCGCAGGGTCCTAATGGCACAGATACGCAGTATTTT.

This chain joins TRBV5-1 and TRBJ1-2; 7 positions agree with TRBD1. The CDR3 has 14 residues. Germline V gene lookup returns CDR1 SGHRS and CDR2 YFSETQ. The V segment lost 2 bases and the J segment 4 bases; nucleotides outside the gene matches: 5. This CDR3 is CASSLTGQSYGYTF. As DNA, the CDR3 is TGCGCCAGCAGCTTAACGGGACAGTCCTATGGCTACACCTTC.

This chain links TRBV6-5 with TRBJ1-2, with D unclear. The V end was cut by 5 bases, the J end by 3 bases, with 10 bases between. The CDR3 is 13 amino acids. Germline V gene lookup returns CDR1 MNHEY and CDR2 SVGAGI. CDR3 in amino acids: CASSPGADYGYTF. Here the CDR3 DNA reads TGTGCCAGCAGTCCTGGAGCGGACTATGGCTACACCTTC.

This clone was observed once. V gene TRBV30 combines with J gene TRBJ2-3, with 13 bases identical to TRBD2. Germline loops: CDR1 GTSNPN, CDR2 SVGIG (reference sequence). The CDR3 covers 19 residues. V lost 0 bases, J lost 0 bases, and 9 bases stayed unmatched. CDR3 bases: TGTGCCTGGAGTGTCCCCACTAGCGGGGGGGGAAAAAGCACAGATACGCAGTATTTT. Protein: CAWSVPTSGGGKSTDTQYF.

The CDR3 DNA reads TGTGCCAGTAATGTGGGGGAGGAAGGCAATCAGCCCCAGCATTTT. Translation gives CASNVGEEGNQPQHF. V and J are TRBV19 and TRBJ1-5, with D tentatively TRBD1 (5 bases). Trimming pared 7 bases from V and 2 bases from J, leaving 15 bases between. Germline CDR1 and CDR2: LNHDA and SQIVND (reference sequence). The CDR3 totals 15 residues.

The genes are TRBV11-2 and TRBJ2-2; D is perhaps TRBD1 (6 bases). This CDR3 is built from 15 residues. CDR1 and CDR2 (germline): SGHAT, FQNNGV. Trimming cost V 6 bases and J 4 bases, with 15 bases left between them. This CDR3 reads CASRVPGQITGELFF. Here the CDR3 DNA reads TGTGCCAGCAGGGTACCCGGACAGATCACCGGGGAGCTGTTTTTT.

The rearrangement joins TRBV6-2 or TRBV6-3 to TRBJ1-4, with no clear D. Trimming removed 0 bases at V and 8 bases at J, with 13 bases between. CDR3 length: 15 residues. Germline CDR1 reads MNHEY; CDR2 reads SVGEGT. The CDR3 DNA is TGTGCCAGCAGTTACTCGTGGGCAGGAGGAGAAAAACTGTTTTTT. Translated: CASSYSWAGGEKLFF.

The chain carries TRBV28 and TRBJ1-4, with D unresolved. Between the trimmed V and J ends, which lost 3 bases and 7 bases, there was a span of 12 bases. The CDR3 is 14 residues long. Germline CDR1 is MDHEN and CDR2 is SYDVKM. In nucleotides, the CDR3 is TGTGCCAGCAGTTTCACCGGTACGAGTGAAAAACTGTTTTTT. Amino acid sequence: CASSFTGTSEKLFF. Filled out from reference TRBV28 and TRBJ1-4, the complete variable domain reads DVKVTQSSRYLVKRTGEKVFLECVQDMDHENMFWYRQDPGLGLRLIYFSYDVKMKEKGDIPEGYSVSREKKERFSLILESASTNQTSMYLCASSFTGTSEKLFFGSGTQLSVL.

The V and J genes are TRBV5-1 and TRBJ2-1, with D tentatively TRBD2 (6 bases). V lost 2 bases and J 5 bases, leaving 11 bases between the germline ends. CDR3 size: 14 residues. Germline values: CDR1 SGHRS, CDR2 YFSETQ. This chain's CDR3 is CASSFRIADNEQFF. CDR3 DNA sequence: TGCGCCAGCAGCTTTCGGATAGCGGACAATGAGCAGTTCTTC.

The chain has TRBV14 and TRBJ2-3; a weak D match, TRBD1 (6 bases). The CDR3 loop spans 16 amino acids. With 3 bases removed from V and 4 bases from J, the gap between germline ends came to 17 bases. From germline, CDR1 is SGHDN and CDR2 FVKESK. The CDR3 DNA sequence: TGTGCCAGCAGCCAGATAACAGGGAAGGCGGCAGATACGCAGTATTTT. Translated, it gives CASSQITGKAADTQYF.

The chain recombines TRBV27 with TRBJ1-2; D is ambiguous. V was shortened by 5 bases and J by 1 base, with 26 bases between the two germline ends. CDR3 length equals 19 residues. Germline CDR1 MNHEY, CDR2 SMNVEV (reference sequence). The DNA for the CDR3 is TGTGCCAGCAGTCCATTTCCAACGTCAAAGACATCCGTTAACTATGGCTACACCTTC. Translated, it gives CASSPFPTSKTSVNYGYTF.

The rearrangement links TRBV6-6 to TRBJ1-1, with TRBD1 matching 10 bases. The CDR3 extends over 15 amino acids. Germline V gives CDR1 MNHNY, CDR2 SVGAGI (reference sequence). V lost 6 bases and J lost 5; bases outside the gene matches: 9. The CDR3 spells CASSRAGTGATEAFF. CDR3 in DNA: TGTGCCAGCAGCCGAGCCGGGACAGGGGCAACTGAAGCTTTCTTT.

The chain is built from TRBV30 and TRBJ1-2, with a weak D call TRBD1 (5 bases). The CDR3 totals 16 residues. Per germline, CDR1 GTSNPN and CDR2 SVGIG (reference sequence). V was pared by 0 bases and J by 4 bases, with 18 bases between. CDR3 in DNA: TGTGCCTGGAGTGTATTCTCTCGGGGGACGACCTATGGCTACACCTTC. Its translation: CAWSVFSRGTTYGYTF.

V gene TRBV29-1 combines with J gene TRBJ2-3, with TRBD2 matching over 11 bases. The V and J ends lost 5 bases and 2 bases, in that order; junction bases with no gene match: 3. This CDR3 is built from 14 residues. CDR1 and CDR2 (germline): SQVTM, ANQGSEA. The CDR3 loop is CSVRTSGSTDTQYF. The CDR3 DNA sequence: TGCAGCGTTCGGACTAGCGGGTCCACAGATACGCAGTATTTT.

Comments on this clone: Compared with germline, one end of the junction differs, possibly owing to a read error. The V call is TRBV7-9, the J call TRBJ2-3, with 7 bases aligning to TRBD2. Germline CDR1 and CDR2: SEHNR and FQNEAQ (reference sequence). This CDR3 comprises 16 residues. The CDR3 DNA is TGTGCCAGCAGCCTAGCGGAGGGGTCATACACAGATACGCAGTATTTT. This encodes CASSLAEGSYTDTQYF. The full variable domain, with the rest looked up from reference TRBV7-9 and TRBJ2-3, is DTGVSQNPRHKITKRGQNVTFRCDPISEHNRLYWYRQTLGQGPEFLTYFQNEAQLEKSRLLSDRFSAERPKGSFSTLEIQRTEQGDSAMYLCASSLAEGSYTDTQYFGPGTRLTVL.

The chain is built from TRBV30 and TRBJ1-2; tentatively, D is TRBD1 (5 bases). The CDR3 has 16 residues. Germline CDR1 GTSNPN, CDR2 SVGIG (reference sequence). The germline V and J ends were trimmed by 2 bases and 0 bases, with 16 bases remaining between them. This CDR3 reads CAWSRQGLPTNYGYTF. The DNA for the CDR3 is TGTGCCTGGAGTCGGCAGGGCCTTCCTACTAACTATGGCTACACCTTC. The entire variable domain, with the rest obtained from reference TRBV30 and TRBJ1-2, is as follows: SQTIHQWPATLVQPVGSPLSLECTVEGTSNPNLYWYRQAAGRGLQLLFYSVGIGQISSEVPQNLSASRPQDRQFILSSKKLLLSDSGFYLCAWSRQGLPTNYGYTFGSGTRLTVV.